This T cell receptor beta chain comes out of a study of OX40 agonist ivuxolimab in advanced cancers. With 6 bases clipped from V and 3 bases from J, the junction kept 12 bases outside the gene matches. CDR1 and CDR2 (germline): SGHTA, FQGNSA. CDR3 length: 18 amino acids. The method was immunoSEQ multiplex PCR; TCRdb's version includes in-frame clones alone and lacks a portion of them. The table has 65,000 to 70,000 clones, roughly four fifths seen once; the top ten hold 0.4% to 0.45%. Sequencing was performed on CD4+ or CD8+ T cells sorted from blood, taken in a trial of the OX40 agonist ivuxolimab. The clonotype comes from an adult with an advanced solid tumor such as melanoma, head and neck, liver or kidney cancer. This rearrangement joins TRBV7-2 to TRBJ2-7; TRBD2 agrees at 15 bases. The chain's CDR3 is CASRGGTSGRSNYYEQYF. CDR3 nucleotides: TGTGCCAGCAGGGGAGGGACTAGCGGGAGGTCCAACTACTACGAGCAGTACTTC.